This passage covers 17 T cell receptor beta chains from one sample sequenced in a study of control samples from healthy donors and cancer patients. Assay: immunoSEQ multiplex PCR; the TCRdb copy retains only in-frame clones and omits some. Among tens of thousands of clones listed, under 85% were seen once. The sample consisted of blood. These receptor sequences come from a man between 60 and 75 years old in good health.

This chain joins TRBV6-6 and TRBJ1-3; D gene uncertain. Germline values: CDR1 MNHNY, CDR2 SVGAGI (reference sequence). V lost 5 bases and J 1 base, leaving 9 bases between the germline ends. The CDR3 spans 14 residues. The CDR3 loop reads CASSTGISGNTIYF. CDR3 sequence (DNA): TGTGCCAGCAGTACCGGGATTTCTGGAAACACCATATATTTT.

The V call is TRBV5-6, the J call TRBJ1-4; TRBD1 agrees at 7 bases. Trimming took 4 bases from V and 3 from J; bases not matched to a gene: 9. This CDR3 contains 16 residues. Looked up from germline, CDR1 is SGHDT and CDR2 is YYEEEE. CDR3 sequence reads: CASSLTRGSANEKLFF. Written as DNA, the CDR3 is TGTGCCAGCAGCCTCACCAGGGGGTCTGCTAATGAAAAACTGTTTTTT.

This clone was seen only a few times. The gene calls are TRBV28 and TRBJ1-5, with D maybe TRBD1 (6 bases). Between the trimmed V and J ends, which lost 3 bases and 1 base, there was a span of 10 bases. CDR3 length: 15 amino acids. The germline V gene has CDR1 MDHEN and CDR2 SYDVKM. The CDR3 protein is CASSFIRGSNQPQHF. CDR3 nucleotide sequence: TGTGCCAGCAGTTTCATAAGGGGGAGCAATCAGCCCCAGCATTTT.

The CDR3 loop reads CASSYAGSGELFF. The CDR3 region has the DNA TGTGCCAGCAGTTACGCAGGAAGCGGGGAGCTGTTTTTT. The chain couples TRBV6-5 to TRBJ2-2; D is uncertain. In germline, CDR1 is MNHEY, CDR2 SVGAGI. The ends were cut back, 2 bases at V and 7 bases at J, with 8 bases in the middle. The CDR3 contains 13 residues.

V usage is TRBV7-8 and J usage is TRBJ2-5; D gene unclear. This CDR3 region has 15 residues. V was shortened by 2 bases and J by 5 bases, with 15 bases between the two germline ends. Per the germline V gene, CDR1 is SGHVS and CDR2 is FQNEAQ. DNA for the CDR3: TGTGCCAGCAGCTTAATGGTTGGTAGTGCGGAGACCCAGTACTTC. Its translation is CASSLMVGSAETQYF.

The CDR3 nucleotides read TGTGCCAGCAGCTTGATCTACCCGCGGAACACTGAAGCTTTCTTT. Amino acid sequence: CASSLIYPRNTEAFF. This rearrangement joins TRBV7-9 to TRBJ1-1, with no clear D. Germline V gene data show CDR1 as SEHNR and CDR2 as FQNEAQ (reference sequence). Trimming pared 3 bases from V and 1 base from J, leaving 12 bases between. The CDR3 totals 15 residues.

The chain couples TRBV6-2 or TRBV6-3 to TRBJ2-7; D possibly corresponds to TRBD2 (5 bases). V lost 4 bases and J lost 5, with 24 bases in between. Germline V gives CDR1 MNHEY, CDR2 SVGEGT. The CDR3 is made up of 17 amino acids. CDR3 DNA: TGTGCCAGCAGTTTAACTTTATCGGGGAGAGGGTTCCACGAGCAGTACTTC. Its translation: CASSLTLSGRGFHEQYF.

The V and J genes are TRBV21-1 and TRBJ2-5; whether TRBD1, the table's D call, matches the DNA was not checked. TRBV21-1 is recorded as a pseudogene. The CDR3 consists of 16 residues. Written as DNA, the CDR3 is TGTGCCAGCAGCAAACGGCTACCGACAGGGTTAGAGACCCAGTACTTC. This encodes CASSKRLPTGLETQYF.

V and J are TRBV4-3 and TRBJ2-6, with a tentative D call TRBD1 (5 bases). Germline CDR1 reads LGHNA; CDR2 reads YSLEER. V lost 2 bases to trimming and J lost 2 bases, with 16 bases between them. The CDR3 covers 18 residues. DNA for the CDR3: TGCGCCAGCAGCCAAAGGTCGACAGTAGGCGCTGGGGCCAACGTCCTGACTTTC. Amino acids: CASSQRSTVGAGANVLTF.

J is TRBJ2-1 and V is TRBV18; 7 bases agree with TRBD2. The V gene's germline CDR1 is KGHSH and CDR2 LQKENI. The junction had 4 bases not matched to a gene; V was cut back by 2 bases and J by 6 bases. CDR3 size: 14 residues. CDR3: CASSPWREFNEQFF. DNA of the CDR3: TGTGCCAGCTCACCATGGCGGGAGTTCAATGAGCAGTTCTTC.

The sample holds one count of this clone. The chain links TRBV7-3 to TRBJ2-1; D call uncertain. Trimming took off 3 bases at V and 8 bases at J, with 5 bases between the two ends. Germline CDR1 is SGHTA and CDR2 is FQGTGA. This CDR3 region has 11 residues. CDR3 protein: CASSLGDEQFF. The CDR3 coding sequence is TGTGCCAGCAGCTTGGGCGATGAGCAGTTCTTC.

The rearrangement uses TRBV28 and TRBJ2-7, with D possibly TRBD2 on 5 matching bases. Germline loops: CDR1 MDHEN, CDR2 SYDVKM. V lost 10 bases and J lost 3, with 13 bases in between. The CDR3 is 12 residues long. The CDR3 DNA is TGTGCCATCCGCCGGGATTTCTACGAGCAGTACTTC. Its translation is CAIRRDFYEQYF.

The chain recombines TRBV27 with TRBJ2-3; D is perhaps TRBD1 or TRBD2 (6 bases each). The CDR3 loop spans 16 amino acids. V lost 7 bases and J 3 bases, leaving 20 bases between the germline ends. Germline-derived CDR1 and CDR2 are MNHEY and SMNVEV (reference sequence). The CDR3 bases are TGTGCCAGCAAACACTACTACGGGGGCTCTACAGATACGCAGTATTTT. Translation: CASKHYYGGSTDTQYF.

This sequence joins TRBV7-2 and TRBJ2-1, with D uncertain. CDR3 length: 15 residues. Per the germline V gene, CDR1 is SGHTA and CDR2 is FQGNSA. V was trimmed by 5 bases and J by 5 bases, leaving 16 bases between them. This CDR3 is CASSHQRPHDNEQFF. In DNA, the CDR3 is TGTGCCAGCAGCCACCAGCGCCCACACGACAATGAGCAGTTCTTC.

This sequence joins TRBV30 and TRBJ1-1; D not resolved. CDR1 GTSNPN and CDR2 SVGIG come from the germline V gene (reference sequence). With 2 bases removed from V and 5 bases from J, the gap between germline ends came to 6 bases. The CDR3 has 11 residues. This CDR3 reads CAWSMGTEAFF. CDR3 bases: TGTGCCTGGAGTATGGGTACTGAAGCTTTCTTT.

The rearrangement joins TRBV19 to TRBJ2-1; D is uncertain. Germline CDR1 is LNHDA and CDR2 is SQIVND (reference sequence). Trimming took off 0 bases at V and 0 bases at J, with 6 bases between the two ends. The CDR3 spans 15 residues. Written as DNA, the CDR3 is TGTGCCAGTAGTATAGAAGGAAGCTCCTACAATGAGCAGTTCTTC. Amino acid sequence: CASSIEGSSYNEQFF.

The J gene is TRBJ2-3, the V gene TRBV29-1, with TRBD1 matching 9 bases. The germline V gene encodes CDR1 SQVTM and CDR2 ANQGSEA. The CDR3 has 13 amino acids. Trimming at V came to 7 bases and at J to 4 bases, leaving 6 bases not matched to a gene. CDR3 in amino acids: CSGGTGSADTQYF. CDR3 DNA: TGCAGCGGGGGGACAGGGTCGGCAGATACGCAGTATTTT.